This T cell receptor (beta chain) was found in a study of blood T cell repertoires in COVID-19. Data came from immunoSEQ multiplex PCR; TCRdb stores just in-frame clones and leaves some out. This sample has roughly 320,000 clones; around 84% occur once, and the top ten carry roughly 4%. Looked up from germline, CDR1 is SGHTS and CDR2 is YDEGEE. Trimming removed 3 bases from V and 4 bases from J; junction bases left unmatched: 9. There are 16 residues in the CDR3. V is TRBV5-8 and J is TRBJ1-3; 8 bases map to TRBD1. Sequencing input: PBMCs or T cells enriched from blood (not recorded which). This TCR was recovered from a man aged 30-40 years who had recovered from COVID-19. The CDR3 spells CASSYYGQGGGNTIYF. The DNA for the CDR3 is TGTGCCAGCAGCTACTACGGACAGGGTGGAGGAAACACCATATATTTT.